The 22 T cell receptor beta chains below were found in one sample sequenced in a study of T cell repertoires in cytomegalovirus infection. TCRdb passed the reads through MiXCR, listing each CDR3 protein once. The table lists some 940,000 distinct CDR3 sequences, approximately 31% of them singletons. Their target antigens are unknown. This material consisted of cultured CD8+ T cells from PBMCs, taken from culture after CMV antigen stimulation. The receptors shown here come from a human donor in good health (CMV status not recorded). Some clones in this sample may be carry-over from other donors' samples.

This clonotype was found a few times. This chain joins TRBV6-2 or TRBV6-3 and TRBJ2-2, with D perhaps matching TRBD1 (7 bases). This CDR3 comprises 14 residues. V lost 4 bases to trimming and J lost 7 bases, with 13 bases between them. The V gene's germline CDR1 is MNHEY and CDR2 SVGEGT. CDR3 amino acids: CASSSEGAIGELFF. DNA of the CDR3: TGTGCCAGCAGTTCGGAGGGGGCCATCGGGGAGCTGTTTTTT.

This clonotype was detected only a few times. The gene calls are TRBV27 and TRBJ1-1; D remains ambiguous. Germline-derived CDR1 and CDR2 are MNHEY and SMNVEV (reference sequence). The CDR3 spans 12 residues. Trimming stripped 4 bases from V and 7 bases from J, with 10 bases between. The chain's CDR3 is CASSSSSFEAFF. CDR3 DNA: TGTGCCAGCAGTTCCTCCAGTTTTGAAGCTTTCTTT.

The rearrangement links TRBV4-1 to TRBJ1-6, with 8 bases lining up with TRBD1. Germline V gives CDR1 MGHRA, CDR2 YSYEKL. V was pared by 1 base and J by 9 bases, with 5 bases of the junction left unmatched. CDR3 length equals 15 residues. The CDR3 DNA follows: TGCGCCAGCAGCCAAGGGACAGGGAGTGGTTCACCCCTCCACTTT. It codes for CASSQGTGSGSPLHF.

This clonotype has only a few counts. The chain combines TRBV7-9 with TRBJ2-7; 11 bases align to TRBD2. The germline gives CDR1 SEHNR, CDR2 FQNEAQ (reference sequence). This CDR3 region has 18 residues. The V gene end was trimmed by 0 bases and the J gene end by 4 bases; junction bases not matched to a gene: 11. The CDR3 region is CASSLAVPTSGGRYEQYF. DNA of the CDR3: TGTGCCAGCAGCTTAGCGGTCCCTACTAGCGGGGGACGTTACGAGCAGTACTTC.

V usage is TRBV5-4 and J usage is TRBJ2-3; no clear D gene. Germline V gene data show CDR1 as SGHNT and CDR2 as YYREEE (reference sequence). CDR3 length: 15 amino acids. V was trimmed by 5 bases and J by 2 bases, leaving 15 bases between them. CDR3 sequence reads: CASRPNLRSTDTQYF. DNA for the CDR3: TGTGCCAGCAGACCGAACCTAAGGTCCACAGATACGCAGTATTTT.

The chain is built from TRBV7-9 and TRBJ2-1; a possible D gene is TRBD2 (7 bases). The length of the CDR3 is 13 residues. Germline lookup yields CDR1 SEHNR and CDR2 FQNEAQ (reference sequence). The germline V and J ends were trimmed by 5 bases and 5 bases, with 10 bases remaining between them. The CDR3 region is CASSKGGDNEQFF. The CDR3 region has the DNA TGTGCCAGCAGCAAGGGGGGGGACAATGAGCAGTTCTTC.

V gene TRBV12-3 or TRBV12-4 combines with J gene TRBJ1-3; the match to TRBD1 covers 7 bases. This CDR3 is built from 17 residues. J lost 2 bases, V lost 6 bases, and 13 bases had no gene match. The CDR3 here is CASRTSTGLTAGNTIYF. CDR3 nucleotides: TGTGCCAGCAGAACTTCGACAGGGCTTACGGCTGGAAACACCATATATTTT.

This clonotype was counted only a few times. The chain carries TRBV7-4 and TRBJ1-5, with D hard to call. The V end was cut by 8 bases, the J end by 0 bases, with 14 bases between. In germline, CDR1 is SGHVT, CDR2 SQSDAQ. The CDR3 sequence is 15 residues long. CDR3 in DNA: TGTGCCAGCGGCGCCGGGGAGTATAGCAATCAGCCCCAGCATTTT. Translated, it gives CASGAGEYSNQPQHF.

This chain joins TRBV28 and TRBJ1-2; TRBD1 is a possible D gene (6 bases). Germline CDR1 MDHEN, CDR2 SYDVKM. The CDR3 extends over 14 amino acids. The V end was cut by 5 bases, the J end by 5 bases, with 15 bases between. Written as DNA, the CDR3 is TGTGCCAGCAGTGGGGACATCCTCCGTTATGGCTACACCTTC. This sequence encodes CASSGDILRYGYTF.

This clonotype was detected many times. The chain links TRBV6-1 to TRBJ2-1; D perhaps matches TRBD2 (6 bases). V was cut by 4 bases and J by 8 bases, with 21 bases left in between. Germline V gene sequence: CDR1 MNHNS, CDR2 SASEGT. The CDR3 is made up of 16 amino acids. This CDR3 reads CASSVAGPGWGDEQFF. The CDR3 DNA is TGTGCCAGCAGTGTCGCGGGACCCGGTTGGGGGGATGAGCAGTTCTTC.

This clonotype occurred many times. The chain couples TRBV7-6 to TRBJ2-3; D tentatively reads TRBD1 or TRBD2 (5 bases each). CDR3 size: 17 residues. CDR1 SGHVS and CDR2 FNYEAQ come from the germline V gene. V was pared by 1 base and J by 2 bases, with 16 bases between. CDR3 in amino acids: CASSLEWGSEDTDTQYF. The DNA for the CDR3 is TGTGCCAGCAGCTTAGAGTGGGGGTCAGAAGACACAGATACGCAGTATTTT.

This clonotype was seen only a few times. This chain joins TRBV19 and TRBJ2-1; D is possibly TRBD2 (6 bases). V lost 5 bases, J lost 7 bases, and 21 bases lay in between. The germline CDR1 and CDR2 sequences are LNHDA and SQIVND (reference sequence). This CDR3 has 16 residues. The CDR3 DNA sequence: TGTGCCAGTAGTCCCCTCTTGAGCGGGCTTCGGAATGAGCAGTTCTTC. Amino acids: CASSPLLSGLRNEQFF.

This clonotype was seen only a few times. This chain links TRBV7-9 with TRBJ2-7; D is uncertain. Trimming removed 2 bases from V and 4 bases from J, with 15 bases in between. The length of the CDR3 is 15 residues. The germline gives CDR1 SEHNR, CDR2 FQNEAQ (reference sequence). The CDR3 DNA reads TGTGCCAGCAGCTTATTCATACATGGGGAATACGAGCAGTACGTC. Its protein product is CASSLFIHGEYEQYV.

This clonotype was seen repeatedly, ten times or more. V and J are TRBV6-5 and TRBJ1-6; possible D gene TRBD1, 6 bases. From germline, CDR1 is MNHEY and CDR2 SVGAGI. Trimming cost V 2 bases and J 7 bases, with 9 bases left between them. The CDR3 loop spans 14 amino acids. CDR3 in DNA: TGTGCCAGCAGTTACATAGGACAGAATTCACCCCTCCACTTT. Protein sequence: CASSYIGQNSPLHF.

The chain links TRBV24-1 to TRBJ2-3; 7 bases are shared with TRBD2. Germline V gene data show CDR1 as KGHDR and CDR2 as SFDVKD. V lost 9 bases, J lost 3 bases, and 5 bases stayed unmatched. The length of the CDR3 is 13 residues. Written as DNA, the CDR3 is TGTGCCACCCGTCCGGGACTAACAGATACGCAGTATTTT. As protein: CATRPGLTDTQYF.

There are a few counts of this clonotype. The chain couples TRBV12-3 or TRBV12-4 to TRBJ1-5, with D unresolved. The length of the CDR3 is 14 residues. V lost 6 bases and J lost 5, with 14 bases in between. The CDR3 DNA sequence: TGTGCCAGCAGGGGTCCTCGGACGGATCAGCCCCAGCATTTT. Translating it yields CASRGPRTDQPQHF.

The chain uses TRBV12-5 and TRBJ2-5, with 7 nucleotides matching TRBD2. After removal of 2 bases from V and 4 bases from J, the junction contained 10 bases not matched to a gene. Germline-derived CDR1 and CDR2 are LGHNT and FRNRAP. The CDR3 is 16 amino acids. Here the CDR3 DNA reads TGTGCTAGTGGTTTGAGTTTCGATGGGAGGGGAGAGACCCAGTACTTC. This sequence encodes CASGLSFDGRGETQYF. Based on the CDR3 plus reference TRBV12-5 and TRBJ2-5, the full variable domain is DARVTQTPRHKVTEMGQEVTMRCQPILGHNTVFWYRQTMMQGLELLAYFRNRAPLDDSGMPKDRFSAEMPDATLATLKIQPSEPRDSAVYFCASGLSFDGRGETQYFGPGTRLLVL.

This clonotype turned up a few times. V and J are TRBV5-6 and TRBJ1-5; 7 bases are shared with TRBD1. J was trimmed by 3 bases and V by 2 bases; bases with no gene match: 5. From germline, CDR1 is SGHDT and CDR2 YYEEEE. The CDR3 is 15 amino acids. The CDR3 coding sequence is TGTGCCAGCAGCTTAAGGGACAGCGTCAATCAGCCCCAGCATTTT. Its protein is CASSLRDSVNQPQHF.

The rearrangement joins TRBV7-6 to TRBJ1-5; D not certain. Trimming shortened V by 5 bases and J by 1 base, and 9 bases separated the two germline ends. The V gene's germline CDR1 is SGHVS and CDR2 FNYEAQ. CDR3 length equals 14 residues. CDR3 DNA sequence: TGTGCCAGCAGCCCCGGGGAGAGCAATCAGCCCCAGCATTTT. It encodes CASSPGESNQPQHF.

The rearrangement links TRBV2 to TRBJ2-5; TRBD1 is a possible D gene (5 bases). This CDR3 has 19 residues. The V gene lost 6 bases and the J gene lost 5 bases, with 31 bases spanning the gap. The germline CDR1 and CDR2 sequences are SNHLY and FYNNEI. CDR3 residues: CASRTPQDLDNLPAETQYF. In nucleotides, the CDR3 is TGTGCCAGCAGGACACCCCAAGATCTGGACAACCTTCCGGCGGAGACCCAGTACTTC.

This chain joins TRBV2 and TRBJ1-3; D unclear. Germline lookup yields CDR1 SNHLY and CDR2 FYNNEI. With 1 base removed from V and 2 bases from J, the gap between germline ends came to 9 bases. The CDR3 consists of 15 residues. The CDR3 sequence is CASSEDSVAGNTIYF. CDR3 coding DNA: TGTGCCAGCAGTGAAGATAGTGTAGCTGGAAACACCATATATTTT.

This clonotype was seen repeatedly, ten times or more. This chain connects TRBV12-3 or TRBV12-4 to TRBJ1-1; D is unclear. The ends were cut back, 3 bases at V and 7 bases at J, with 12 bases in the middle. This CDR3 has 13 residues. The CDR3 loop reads CASSFPTVYEAFF. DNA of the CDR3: TGTGCCAGCAGTTTCCCGACTGTCTATGAAGCTTTCTTT.